A single sample is the source of the 3 T cell receptor beta chains below, sequenced in a study of cytomegalovirus exposure and HLA in healthy donors listed by TCRdb under 2017. The receptor library was made with the immunoSEQ multiplex PCR assay. The multiplex PCR relied on a mix of 60 forward primers for TCR Vbeta segments and 13 reverse primers for TCR Jbeta segments. Drawn from immuneACCESS, this table holds only the in-frame rearrangements with V and J called that TCRdb kept. Clones are partly lost; checked studies trace under half to an unresolved V gene and leave the rest unexplained. This sample gives 170,000 or so clones in total; 80% to 85% of them show up just once. The ten top clones hold 0.35% to 0.45% of the sample. The sample consisted of PBMCs. The source of these receptors is a boy aged 2 to 10 in good health and CMV-seronegative.

This chain connects TRBV6-5 to TRBJ2-5, with D unclear. The J call may be incorrect, as the DNA end agrees better with TRBJ2-7. Germline lookup yields CDR1 MNHEY and CDR2 SVGAGI. The CDR3 has 14 amino acids. The chain's CDR3 is CASSYSGVRYEQYF. CDR3 nucleotides: TGTGCCAGCAGTTACTCGGGCGTTCGCTACGAGCAGTACTTC.

V is TRBV4-2 and J is TRBJ2-3; D unclear. The V end was cut by 2 bases, the J end by 5 bases, with 11 bases between. The CDR3 is made up of 14 amino acids. Germline V lookup: CDR1 LGHNA, CDR2 YNFKEQ. The CDR3 region is CASSQNPGLDTQYF. CDR3 nucleotide sequence: TGTGCCAGCAGCCAAAACCCCGGGTTAGATACGCAGTATTTT.

For the CDR3, the DNA is TGTGCCAGCAGCCCCCGCGGGAGGGCCGGCACCGGGGAGCTGTTTTTT. Encoded protein: CASSPRGRAGTGELFF. The chain joins TRBV27 to TRBJ2-2; 9 nucleotides align to TRBD2. The germline gives CDR1 MNHEY, CDR2 SMNVEV (reference sequence). The CDR3 is 16 residues long. Trimming took 6 bases from V and 4 from J; bases not matched to a gene: 9.